Given below is one T cell receptor beta chain in context. This record comes from a study of blood T cell repertoires in COVID-19. The trim removed 6 bases at V and 5 bases at J, leaving 6 bases unmatched. Germline V gene data show CDR1 as MNHEY and CDR2 as SVGAGI. This CDR3 is built from 13 residues. Repertoires were generated with immunoSEQ multiplex PCR, while TCRdb's copy carries only in-frame clones and drops some. The sample holds about 370,000 clones, approximately 90% seen once. This sequence was found in a young man who had recovered from COVID-19. The sample comprised PBMCs or T cells enriched from blood (not recorded which). V usage is TRBV6-5 and J usage is TRBJ2-7; TRBD1 aligns across 8 bases. The CDR3 sequence: CASSRTGLDEQYF. The CDR3 DNA follows: TGTGCCAGCAGCCGGACAGGGCTCGACGAGCAGTACTTC.